Sequencing of this T cell receptor beta chain was carried out in a study of early T cells in non-severe SARS-CoV-2 infection. TCRdb independently ran MiXCR on the 5' RACE reads; one entry per CDR3 protein. The table lists around 57,000 distinct CDR3 sequences, around a tenth of them singletons, with more than 8.5% in the top ten. This clonotype turned up a few times. Trimming shortened V by 8 bases and J by 6 bases, and 19 bases separated the two germline ends. The CDR3 totals 15 residues. Germline V gene lookup returns CDR1 SGHVS and CDR2 FNYEAQ. This sequence originates from an adult who was a healthcare worker with PCR-confirmed SARS-CoV-2 infection or an uninfected control (not recorded which). V usage is TRBV7-6 and J usage is TRBJ1-4, with a weak D call TRBD1 (5 bases). Input material: whole blood. Written as DNA, the CDR3 is TGTGCCAGCGGCCTGGGGGGGAGATTGGATGAAAAACTGTTTTTT. Residues: CASGLGGRLDEKLFF. Filled out from reference TRBV7-6 and TRBJ1-4, the complete variable domain reads GAGVSQSPRYKVTKRGQDVALRCDPISGHVSLYWYRQALGQGPEFLTYFNYEAQQDKSGLPNDRFSAERPEGSISTLTIQRTEQRDSAMYRCASGLGGRLDEKLFFGSGTQLSVL.